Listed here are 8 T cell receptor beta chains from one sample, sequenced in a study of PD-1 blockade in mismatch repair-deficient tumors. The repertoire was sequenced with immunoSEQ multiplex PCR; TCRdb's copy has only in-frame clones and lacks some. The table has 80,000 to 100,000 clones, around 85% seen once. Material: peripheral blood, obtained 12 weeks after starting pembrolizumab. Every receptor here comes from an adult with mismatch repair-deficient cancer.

Written as DNA, the CDR3 is TGTGCCAGCAGCTTAGAGTCGAGCTTTTCCTACAATGAGCAGTTCTTC. This translates into CASSLESSFSYNEQFF. The genes are TRBV7-2 and TRBJ2-1; D remains unclear. CDR1 is SGHTA and CDR2 is FQGNSA in the germline V gene. The V gene lost 1 base and the J gene lost 1 base, with 11 bases spanning the gap. CDR3 size: 16 residues. The whole variable domain, remainder taken from reference TRBV7-2 and TRBJ2-1, is GAGVSQSPSNKVTEKGKDVELRCDPISGHTALYWYRQSLGQGLEFLIYFQGNSAPDKSGLPSDRFSAERTGGSVSTLTIQRTQQEDSAVYLCASSLESSFSYNEQFFGPGTRLTVL.

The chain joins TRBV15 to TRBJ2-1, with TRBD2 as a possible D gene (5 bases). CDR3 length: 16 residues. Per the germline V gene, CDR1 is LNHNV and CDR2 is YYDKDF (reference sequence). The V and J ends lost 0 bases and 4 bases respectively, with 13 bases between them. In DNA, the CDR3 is TGTGCCACCAGCAGAGACCCCCAGACTAAATACAATGAGCAGTTCTTC. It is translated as CATSRDPQTKYNEQFF.

This chain's CDR3 is CASSAKNGRNYTF. DNA for the CDR3: TGTGCCAGCAGCGCGAAAAATGGGAGGAACTACACCTTC. This chain links TRBV11-2 with TRBJ1-2; D is unresolved. With 5 bases removed from V and 10 bases from J, the gap between germline ends came to 17 bases. CDR1 is SGHAT, CDR2 FQNNGV, per germline. CDR3 length: 13 residues.

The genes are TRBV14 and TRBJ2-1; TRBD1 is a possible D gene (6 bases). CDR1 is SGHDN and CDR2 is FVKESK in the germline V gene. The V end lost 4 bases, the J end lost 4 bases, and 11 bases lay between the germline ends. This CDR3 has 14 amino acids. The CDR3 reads CASSLNRVYNEQFF. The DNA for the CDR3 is TGTGCCAGCAGCCTAAACAGGGTGTACAATGAGCAGTTCTTC.

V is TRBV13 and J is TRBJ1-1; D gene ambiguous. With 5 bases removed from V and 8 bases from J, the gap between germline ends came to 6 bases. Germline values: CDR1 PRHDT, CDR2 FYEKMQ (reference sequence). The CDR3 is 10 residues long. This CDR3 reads CASSGVEAFF. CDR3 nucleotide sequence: TGTGCCAGCAGCGGGGTCGAAGCTTTCTTT. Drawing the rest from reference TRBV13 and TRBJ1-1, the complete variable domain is AAGVIQSPRHLIKEKRETATLKCYPIPRHDTVYWYQQGPGQDPQFLISFYEKMQSDKGSIPDRFSAQQFSDYHSELNMSSLELGDSALYFCASSGVEAFFGQGTRLTVV.

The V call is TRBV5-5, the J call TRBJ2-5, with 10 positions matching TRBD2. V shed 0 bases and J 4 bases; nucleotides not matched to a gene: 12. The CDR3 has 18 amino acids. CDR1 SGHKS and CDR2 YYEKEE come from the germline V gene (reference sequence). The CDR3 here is CASSLAAAGGPGRETQYF. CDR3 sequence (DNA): TGTGCCAGCAGCTTGGCCGCAGCGGGAGGGCCAGGAAGAGAGACCCAGTACTTC. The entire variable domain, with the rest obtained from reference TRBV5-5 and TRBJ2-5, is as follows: DAGVTQSPTHLIKTRGQQVTLRCSPISGHKSVSWYQQVLGQGPQFIFQYYEKEERGRGNFPDRFSARQFPNYSSELNVNALLLGDSALYLCASSLAAAGGPGRETQYFGPGTRLLVL.

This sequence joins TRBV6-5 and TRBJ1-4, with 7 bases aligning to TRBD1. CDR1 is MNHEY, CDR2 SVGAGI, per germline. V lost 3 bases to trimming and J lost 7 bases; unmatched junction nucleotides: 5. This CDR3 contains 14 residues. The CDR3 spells CASSYTGAGEKLFF. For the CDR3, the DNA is TGTGCCAGCAGTTATACAGGGGCCGGTGAAAAACTGTTTTTT.

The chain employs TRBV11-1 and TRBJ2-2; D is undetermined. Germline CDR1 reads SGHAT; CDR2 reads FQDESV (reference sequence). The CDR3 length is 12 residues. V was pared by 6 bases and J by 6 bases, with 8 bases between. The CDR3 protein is CASRLDPGELFF. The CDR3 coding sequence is TGTGCCAGCAGACTCGATCCCGGGGAGCTGTTTTTT.